This entry lists 10 T cell receptor beta chains sequenced from one sample in a study of shared clonotypes between healthy human individuals. Assay: immunoSEQ multiplex PCR; the TCRdb copy retains only in-frame clones and omits some. The table lists some 580,000 clones, more than 95% of them singletons. The naive CD8 fraction comprised CD45RO-negative cells positively selected for CCR7 and excluded terminally differentiated effector memory CD45RA+ cells. The sample taken for sequencing was naive CD8+ T cells sorted from blood. The receptors were gathered from a man aged 30-40 years in good health.

The CDR3 sequence: CASGGGSTDTQYF. The CDR3, as DNA: TGTGCCAGCGGGGGGGGAAGCACAGATACGCAGTATTTT. J is TRBJ2-3 and V is TRBV7-8; 7 nucleotides match TRBD2. J was trimmed by 0 bases and V by 8 bases; bases with no gene match: 2. The CDR3 has 13 amino acids. The germline V gene encodes CDR1 SGHVS and CDR2 FQNEAQ. The variable domain in full, completed from reference TRBV7-8 and TRBJ2-3, reads GAGVSQSPRYKVAKRGQDVALRCDPISGHVSLFWYQQALGQGPEFLTYFQNEAQLDKSGLPSDRFFAERPEGSVSTLKIQRTQQEDSAVYLCASGGGSTDTQYFGPGTRLTVL.

The chain has TRBV28 and TRBJ2-3; 9 bases map to TRBD2. V was pared by 8 bases and J by 4 bases, with 22 bases of the junction left unmatched. CDR3 length equals 19 residues. Germline CDR1 and CDR2: MDHEN and SYDVKM. The CDR3: CASGFPRTSENPEADTQYF. The DNA for the CDR3 is TGTGCCAGCGGGTTTCCCCGGACTAGCGAAAACCCTGAGGCAGATACGCAGTATTTT.

This clone showed up just once. The chain links TRBV5-5 to TRBJ2-7, with D maybe TRBD2 (6 bases). From germline, CDR1 is SGHKS and CDR2 YYEKEE (reference sequence). V gave up 2 bases and J gave up 4 bases, with 10 bases separating them. The CDR3 contains 13 residues. Written as DNA, the CDR3 is TGTGCCAGCAGCTTCGGGGGTTTGTACGAGCAGTACTTC. As protein: CASSFGGLYEQYF.

The chain has TRBV5-6 and TRBJ2-1; tentatively, D is TRBD1 (7 bases). CDR1 is SGHDT, CDR2 YYEEEE, per germline. The CDR3 has 13 amino acids. Trimming shortened V by 4 bases and J by 14 bases, and 19 bases separated the two germline ends. For the CDR3, the DNA is TGTGCCAGCAGCGAGAAAACAGGGGAGGTGGAGTTCTTC. Translated, it gives CASSEKTGEVEFF.

Comments on this clone: Compared with germline, one end of the junction differs, possibly owing to a read error. The V call is TRBV5-5, the J call TRBJ2-5; D not certain. CDR3 length: 11 residues. Germline CDR1 is SGHKS and CDR2 is YYEKEE (reference sequence). The CDR3 reads CASSRQEAQYF. CDR3 coding DNA: TGTGCCAGCAGCCGCCAAGAGGCCCAGTACTTC.

With respect to this clone: Other nucleotide sequences in the sample specify the same CDR3. The V call is TRBV9, the J call TRBJ2-7, with D possibly being TRBD1 or TRBD2 (6 bases each). The CDR3 loop spans 14 amino acids. Germline CDR1 is SGDLS and CDR2 is YYNGEE. V was pared by 3 bases and J by 0 bases, with 10 bases between. The CDR3 loop reads CASSARDNSYEQYF. CDR3 coding DNA: TGTGCCAGCAGCGCGCGGGACAACTCCTACGAGCAGTACTTC.

The rearrangement uses TRBV14 and TRBJ2-1; 8 positions match TRBD2. The trim removed 1 base at V and 7 bases at J, leaving 9 bases unmatched. The CDR3 extends over 16 amino acids. Germline CDR1 is SGHDN and CDR2 is FVKESK. The CDR3 coding sequence is TGTGCCAGCAGCCAAGTTGCGACTAGCGATAGGAATGAGCAGTTCTTC. Its translation is CASSQVATSDRNEQFF.

The J gene is TRBJ1-1, the V gene TRBV11-2; D remains unclear. CDR3 size: 12 residues. Germline V lookup: CDR1 SGHAT, CDR2 FQNNGV. V was trimmed by 1 base and J by 7 bases, leaving 7 bases between them. CDR3 protein: CASSLAGGEAFF. DNA for the CDR3: TGTGCCAGCAGCTTAGCGGGCGGTGAAGCTTTCTTT. Combining the CDR3 with reference TRBV11-2 and TRBJ1-1 gives the whole variable domain EAGVAQSPRYKIIEKRQSVAFWCNPISGHATLYWYQQILGQGPKLLIQFQNNGVVDDSQLPKDRFSAERLKGVDSTLKIQPAKLEDSAVYLCASSLAGGEAFFGQGTRLTVV.

The V and J genes are TRBV7-2 and TRBJ1-4; unclear D gene. V was shortened by 1 base and J by 5 bases, with 14 bases between the two germline ends. CDR1 is SGHTA, CDR2 FQGNSA, per germline. This CDR3 is 16 amino acids long. The CDR3 DNA is TGTGCCAGCAGCTTAGTAGCTGGGCTCAACAATGAAAAACTGTTTTTT. It codes for CASSLVAGLNNEKLFF.

The chain links TRBV27 to TRBJ1-1; the D is unclear. V lost 5 bases and J 10 bases, leaving 17 bases between the germline ends. The germline gives CDR1 MNHEY, CDR2 SMNVEV (reference sequence). This CDR3 is built from 13 residues. The CDR3 nucleotides read TGTGCCAGCAGTCCCCGTGGAGGTCGGAGAGCTTTCTTT. As protein: CASSPRGGRRAFF.